The entry below describes one TCR beta chain. Antigen unknown. This record comes from a study of T cell responses to AZD1222 COVID-19 vaccine. Study-wide findings and caveats: Just a handful of people given AZD1222 tested seropositive at baseline. Nearly half of the spike-specific TCRs reportedly recognize variant regions that carry no mutations.

The analysis combined second doses at about 4 or about 12 weeks. The CDR3 sequence is 17 residues long. The V gene's germline CDR1 is LNHDA and CDR2 SQIVND (reference sequence). The V and J ends lost 5 bases and 4 bases respectively, with 20 bases between them. TCRdb keeps only in-frame clones here, not all; method: immunoSEQ multiplex PCR. This table has 140,000 or so clones, more than 70% appearing once. The source was peripheral blood, collected 28 days after the second AZD1222 dose. The sequence was obtained from an adult who received the AZD1222 COVID-19 vaccine. The genes are TRBV19 and TRBJ1-4, with D maybe TRBD1 (6 bases). CDR3 loop: CASSGQGRDKDNEKLFF. CDR3 DNA sequence: TGTGCCAGTAGTGGGCAGGGGCGCGATAAGGATAATGAAAAACTGTTTTTT.